This entry features one T cell receptor beta chain sequence. These data are taken from a study of CD8 T cells in Susac syndrome. TCR beta sequencing was performed on blood CD8+ and CD4+ T cells. The control participants were healthy donors, and these controls were matched with respect to both age and sex. Negative isolation was applied to CD8+ and CD4+ T cells, and FACS enrichment was applied to TEMRA cells. Random hexamers were used to reverse transcribe roughly 0.45 to 1 ug of RNA. It was immunoSEQ multiplex PCR that amplified TCR beta CDR3 across 54 Vbeta and 13 Jbeta. In TCRdb, the immunoSEQ multiplex PCR reads were re-called with MiXCR into one record per CDR3 protein. The sample includes about 130,000 distinct CDR3 sequences, approximately 96% of them seen just once. V dropped 3 bases and J dropped 5 bases, with 19 bases sitting between them. The CDR3 length is 16 residues. Germline V gene data show CDR1 as LGHNA and CDR2 as YNFKEQ.

Sequencing used CD4+ T cells from PBMCs. This receptor was identified in a human donor in good health. The chain combines TRBV4-2 with TRBJ1-1; TRBD1 is a possible D gene (5 bases). CDR3 DNA: TGTGCCAGCAGCCAGCCCTCTGGGGGGTTTTGGACTGAAGCTTTCTTT. It codes for CASSQPSGGFWTEAFF.